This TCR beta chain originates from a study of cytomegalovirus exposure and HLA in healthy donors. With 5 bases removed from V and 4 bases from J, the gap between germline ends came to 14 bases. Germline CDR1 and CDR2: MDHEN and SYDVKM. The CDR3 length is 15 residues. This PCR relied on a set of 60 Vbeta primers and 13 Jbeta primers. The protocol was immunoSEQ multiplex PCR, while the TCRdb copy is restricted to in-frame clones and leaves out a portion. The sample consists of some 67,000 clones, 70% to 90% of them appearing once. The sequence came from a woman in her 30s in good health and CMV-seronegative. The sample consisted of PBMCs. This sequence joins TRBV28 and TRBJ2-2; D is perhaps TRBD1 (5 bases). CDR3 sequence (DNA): TGTGCCAGCAGTGTCTTACCCCAGGGCACCGGGGAGCTGTTTTTT. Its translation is CASSVLPQGTGELFF.